This T cell receptor (beta chain) was obtained from a study of preoperative IRX-2 immunotherapy in early breast cancer. The repertoire was sequenced with immunoSEQ multiplex PCR; TCRdb's copy has only in-frame clones and lacks some. The sample has around 24,000 clones; around 79% are singletons. The V gene's germline CDR1 is SQVTM and CDR2 ANQGSEA. This CDR3 has 14 residues. Trimming took 4 bases from V and 6 from J, leaving 19 bases between them. Treatment in this sample: preoperative locoregional IRX-2 cytokine immunotherapy. The gene calls are TRBV29-1 and TRBJ2-7; D call uncertain. This clonotype originated in a human donor with breast cancer. Sample: lymph node tissue, taken after IRX-2 immunotherapy. CDR3 DNA sequence: TGCAGCGTTGGAAATAACCAGGCGTTTGGCGAGCAGTACTTC. Protein: CSVGNNQAFGEQYF.